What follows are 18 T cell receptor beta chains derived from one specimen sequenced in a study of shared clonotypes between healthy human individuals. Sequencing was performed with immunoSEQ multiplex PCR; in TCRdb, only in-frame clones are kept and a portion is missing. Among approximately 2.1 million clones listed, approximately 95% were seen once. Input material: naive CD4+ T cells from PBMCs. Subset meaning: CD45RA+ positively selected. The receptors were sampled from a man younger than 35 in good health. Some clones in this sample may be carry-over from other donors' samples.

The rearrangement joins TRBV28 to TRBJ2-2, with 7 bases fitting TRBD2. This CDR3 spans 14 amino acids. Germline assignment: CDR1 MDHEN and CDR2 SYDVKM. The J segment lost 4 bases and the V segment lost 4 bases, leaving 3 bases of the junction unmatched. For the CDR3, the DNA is TGTGCCAGCAGTTCCGGGGGGATCACCGGGGAGCTGTTTTTT. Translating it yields CASSSGGITGELFF. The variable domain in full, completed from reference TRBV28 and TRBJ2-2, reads DVKVTQSSRYLVKRTGEKVFLECVQDMDHENMFWYRQDPGLGLRLIYFSYDVKMKEKGDIPEGYSVSREKKERFSLILESASTNQTSMYLCASSSGGITGELFFGEGSRLTVL.

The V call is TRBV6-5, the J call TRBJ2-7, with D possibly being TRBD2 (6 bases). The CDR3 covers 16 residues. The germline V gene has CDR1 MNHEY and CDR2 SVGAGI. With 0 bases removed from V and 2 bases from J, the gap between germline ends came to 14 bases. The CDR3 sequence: CASSYSPRRGTYEQYF. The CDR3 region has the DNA TGTGCCAGCAGTTACTCCCCGAGACGGGGGACCTACGAGCAGTACTTC.

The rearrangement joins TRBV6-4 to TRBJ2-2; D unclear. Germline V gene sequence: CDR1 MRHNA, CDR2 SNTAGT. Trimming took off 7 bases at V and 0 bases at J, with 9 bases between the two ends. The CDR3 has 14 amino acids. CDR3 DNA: TGTGCCAGCAAGGTAGATACGAACACCGGGGAGCTGTTTTTT. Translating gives CASKVDTNTGELFF.

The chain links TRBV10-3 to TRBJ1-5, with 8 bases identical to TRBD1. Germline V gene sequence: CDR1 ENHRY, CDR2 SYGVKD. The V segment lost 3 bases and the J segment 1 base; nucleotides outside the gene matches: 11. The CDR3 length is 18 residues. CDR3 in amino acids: CAISETARQGASNQPQHF. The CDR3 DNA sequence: TGTGCCATCAGTGAAACCGCTCGCCAGGGGGCCAGCAATCAGCCCCAGCATTTT.

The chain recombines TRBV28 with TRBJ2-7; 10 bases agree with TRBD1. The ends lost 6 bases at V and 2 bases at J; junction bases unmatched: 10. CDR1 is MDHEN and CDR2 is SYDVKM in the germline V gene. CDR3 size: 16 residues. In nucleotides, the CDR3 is TGTGCCAGCAGACGACAGGGGGCCCCAAGAACCTACGAGCAGTACTTC. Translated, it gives CASRRQGAPRTYEQYF.

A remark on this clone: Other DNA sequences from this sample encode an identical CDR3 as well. CDR3 loop: CASSLSGSSYNEQFF. As DNA, the CDR3 is TGTGCCAGCAGCTTAAGCGGCAGCTCCTACAATGAGCAGTTCTTC. The rearrangement links TRBV7-3 to TRBJ2-1; D gene uncertain. CDR1 SGHTA and CDR2 FQGTGA come from the germline V gene. V was clipped by 1 base and J by 0 bases, with 7 bases between them. The CDR3 covers 15 residues. The full variable domain, completed using reference TRBV7-3 and TRBJ2-1, is GAGVSQTPSNKVTEKGKYVELRCDPISGHTALYWYRQSLGQGPEFLIYFQGTGAADDSGLPNDRFFAVRPEGSVSTLKIQRTERGDSAVYLCASSLSGSSYNEQFFGPGTRLTVL.

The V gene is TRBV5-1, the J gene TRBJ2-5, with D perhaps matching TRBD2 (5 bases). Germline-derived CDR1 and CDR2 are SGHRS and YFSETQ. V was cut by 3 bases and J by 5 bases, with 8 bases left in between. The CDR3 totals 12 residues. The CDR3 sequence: CASSSTGETQYF. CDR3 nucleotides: TGCGCCAGCAGCTCCACGGGGGAGACCCAGTACTTC.

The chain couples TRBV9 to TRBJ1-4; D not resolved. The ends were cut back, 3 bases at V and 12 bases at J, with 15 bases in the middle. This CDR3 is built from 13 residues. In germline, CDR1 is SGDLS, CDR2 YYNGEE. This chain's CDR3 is CASSGSSRKELFF. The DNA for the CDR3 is TGTGCCAGCAGCGGGTCGTCCAGAAAGGAACTGTTTTTT.

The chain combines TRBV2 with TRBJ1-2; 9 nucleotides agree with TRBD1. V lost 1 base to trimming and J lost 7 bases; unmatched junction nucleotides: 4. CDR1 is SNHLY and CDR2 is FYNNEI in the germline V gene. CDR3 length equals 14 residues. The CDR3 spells CASSEGGTGTGYTF. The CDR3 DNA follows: TGTGCCAGCAGTGAAGGGGGGACAGGGACTGGCTACACCTTC. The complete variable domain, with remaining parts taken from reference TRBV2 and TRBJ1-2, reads EPEVTQTPSHQVTQMGQEVILRCVPISNHLYFYWYRQILGQKVEFLVSFYNNEISEKSEIFDDQFSVERPDGSNFTLKIRSTKLEDSAMYFCASSEGGTGTGYTFGSGTRLTVV.

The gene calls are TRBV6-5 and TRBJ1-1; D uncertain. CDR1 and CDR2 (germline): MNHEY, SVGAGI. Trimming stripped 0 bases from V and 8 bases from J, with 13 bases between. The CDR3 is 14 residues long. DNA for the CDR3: TGTGCCAGCAGTTACTCGTTCTCCTGGCCCGAAGCTTTCTTT. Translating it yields CASSYSFSWPEAFF.

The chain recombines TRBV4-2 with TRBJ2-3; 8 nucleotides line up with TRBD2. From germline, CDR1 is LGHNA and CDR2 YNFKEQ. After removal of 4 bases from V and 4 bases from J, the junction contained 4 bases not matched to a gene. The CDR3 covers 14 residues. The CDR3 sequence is CASSPTSAADTQYF. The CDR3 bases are TGTGCCAGCAGCCCGACTAGCGCTGCAGATACGCAGTATTTT.

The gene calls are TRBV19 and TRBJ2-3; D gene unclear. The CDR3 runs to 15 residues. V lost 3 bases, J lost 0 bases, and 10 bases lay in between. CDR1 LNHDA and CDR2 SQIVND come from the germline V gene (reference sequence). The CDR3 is CASSITEWSTDTQYF. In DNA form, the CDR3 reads TGTGCCAGTAGTATCACCGAATGGAGCACAGATACGCAGTATTTT.

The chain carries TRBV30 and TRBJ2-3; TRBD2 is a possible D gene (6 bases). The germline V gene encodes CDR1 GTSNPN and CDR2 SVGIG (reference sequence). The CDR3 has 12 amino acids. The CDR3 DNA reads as TGTGGGGGGGACGCTAGCACAGATACGCAGTATTTT. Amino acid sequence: CGGDASTDTQYF.

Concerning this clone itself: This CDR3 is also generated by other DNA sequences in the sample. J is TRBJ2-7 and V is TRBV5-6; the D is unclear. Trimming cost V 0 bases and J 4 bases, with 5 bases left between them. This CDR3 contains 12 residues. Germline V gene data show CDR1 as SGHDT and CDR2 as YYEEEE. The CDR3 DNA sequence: TGTGCCAGCAGCTTGGTAGGGTACGAGCAGTACTTC. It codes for CASSLVGYEQYF.

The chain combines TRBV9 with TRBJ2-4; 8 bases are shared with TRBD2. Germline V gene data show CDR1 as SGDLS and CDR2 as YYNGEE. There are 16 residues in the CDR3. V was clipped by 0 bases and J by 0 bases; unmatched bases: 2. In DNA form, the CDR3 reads TGTGCCAGCAGCGTAGACAGCGGGAGAGCCAAAAACATTCAGTACTTC. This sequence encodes CASSVDSGRAKNIQYF.

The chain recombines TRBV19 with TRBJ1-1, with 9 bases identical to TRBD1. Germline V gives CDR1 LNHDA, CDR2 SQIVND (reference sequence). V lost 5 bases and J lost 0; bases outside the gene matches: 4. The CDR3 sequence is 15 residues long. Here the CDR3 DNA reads TGTGCCAGTAGTTCGGGACAGGGTCTGAACACTGAAGCTTTCTTT. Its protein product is CASSSGQGLNTEAFF.

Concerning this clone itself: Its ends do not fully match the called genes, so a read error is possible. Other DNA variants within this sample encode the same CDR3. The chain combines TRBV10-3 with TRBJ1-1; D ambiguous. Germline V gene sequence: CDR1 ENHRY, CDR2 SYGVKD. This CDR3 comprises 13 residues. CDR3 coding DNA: TGTGCCATCAGTGAGTCCCAAAACACTGAGGCTTTCTTT. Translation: CAISESQNTEAFF.

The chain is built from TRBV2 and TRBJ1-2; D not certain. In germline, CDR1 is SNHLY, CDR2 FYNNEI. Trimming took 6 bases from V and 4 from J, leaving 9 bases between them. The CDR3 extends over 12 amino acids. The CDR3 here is CASRQESYGYTF. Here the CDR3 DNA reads TGTGCCAGCAGGCAGGAATCCTATGGCTACACCTTC.